A selection of T cell receptor beta chains follows, all from one sample in a study of identical twins' blood T cells. TCRdb re-derived calls from the 5' RACE reads in MiXCR, one entry per CDR3 protein. The sample shows a few hundred thousand distinct CDR3 sequences, 25% to 35% of them seen only once. Sequencing was carried out using PBMCs. These receptors originate from a woman between 18 and 49 years old in good health. Each CDR3 is given with its conserved first and last residue. Each record gives: V gene, J gene, D gene, clone size, CDR3 DNA, CDR3 protein. A D gene is named only where the DNA matches it firmly. The size of a clone is reported for some rows only, either as once, few or many, or as a class for expanded clones.

v_call: TRBV10-3
j_call: TRBJ2-5
d_call: NA
clone_size: NA
cdr3_nt: TGTGCCATCAGTGAGGCAGGGGCAGAGACCCAGTACTTC
cdr3_aa: CAISEAGAETQYF

v_call: TRBV3-1
j_call: TRBJ2-1
d_call: NA
clone_size: NA
cdr3_nt: TGTGCCAGCAGCCAAGGGCAGGGGCTGGGTGAGCAGTTCTTC
cdr3_aa: CASSQGQGLGEQFF

v_call: TRBV28
j_call: TRBJ1-4
d_call: NA
clone_size: NA
cdr3_nt: TGTGCCAGCAGTCCCCCGCTCAATGAAAAACTGTTTTTT
cdr3_aa: CASSPPLNEKLFF

v_call: TRBV5-1
j_call: TRBJ1-5
d_call: NA
clone_size: NA
cdr3_nt: TGCGCCAGCAGCCCGGACGGAATCGATCAGCCCCAGCATTTT
cdr3_aa: CASSPDGIDQPQHF

v_call: TRBV6-2/TRBV6-3
j_call: TRBJ1-1
d_call: TRBD1
clone_size: NA
cdr3_nt: TGTGCCGGCAGTTTCCGCGGACAGGGGTACACTGAAGCTTTCTTT
cdr3_aa: CAGSFRGQGYTEAFF

v_call: TRBV14
j_call: TRBJ2-7
d_call: TRBD1
clone_size: many
cdr3_nt: TGTGCCAGCAGCCAAAGGGACAGTCCCTACGAGCAGTACTTC
cdr3_aa: CASSQRDSPYEQYF

v_call: TRBV19
j_call: TRBJ1-5
d_call: NA
clone_size: NA
cdr3_nt: TGTGCCAGTACCTCACTTCCCCCGACAGGTAGGAGCAATCAGCCCCAGCATTTT
cdr3_aa: CASTSLPPTGRSNQPQHF

v_call: TRBV7-2
j_call: TRBJ2-3
d_call: TRBD2
clone_size: NA
cdr3_nt: TGTGCCAGCAGCTTCGTAGGTGGGGGGGCAGATACGCAGTATTTT
cdr3_aa: CASSFVGGGADTQYF

v_call: TRBV14
j_call: TRBJ1-1
d_call: TRBD1
clone_size: few
cdr3_nt: TGTGCCAGCAGCCAAGTTGGCAAGGGACAGGGGGGGACTGAAGCTTTCTTT
cdr3_aa: CASSQVGKGQGGTEAFF

v_call: TRBV29-1
j_call: TRBJ1-4
d_call: NA
clone_size: NA
cdr3_nt: TGCAGCGTTGAAGACAGGGTAACTAATGAAAAACTGTTTTTT
cdr3_aa: CSVEDRVTNEKLFF

v_call: TRBV19
j_call: TRBJ1-4
d_call: NA
clone_size: NA
cdr3_nt: TGTGCCAGTAGTAACGGTCGAGGGAGTCATAATGAAAAACTGTTTTTT
cdr3_aa: CASSNGRGSHNEKLFF

v_call: TRBV12-3/TRBV12-4
j_call: TRBJ2-3
d_call: TRBD2
clone_size: many
cdr3_nt: TGTGCCAGCAGTCCGCTAGCGGGGGGCACAGATACGCAGTATTTT
cdr3_aa: CASSPLAGGTDTQYF

v_call: TRBV5-4
j_call: TRBJ2-5
d_call: TRBD1
clone_size: NA
cdr3_nt: TGTGCCAGCAGCTTGGCCGGGACAGTGAAGGAGACCCAGTACTTC
cdr3_aa: CASSLAGTVKETQYF

v_call: TRBV6-1
j_call: TRBJ2-3
d_call: NA
clone_size: few
cdr3_nt: TGTGCCAGCACTCGGGACCAAAACACAGATACGCAGTATTTT
cdr3_aa: CASTRDQNTDTQYF

v_call: TRBV5-1
j_call: TRBJ2-7
d_call: TRBD1
clone_size: NA
cdr3_nt: TGCGCCAGCAGCCCACGACAGGGTGACTCCTACGAGCAGTACTTC
cdr3_aa: CASSPRQGDSYEQYF

v_call: TRBV27
j_call: TRBJ2-4
d_call: NA
clone_size: few
cdr3_nt: TGTGCCAGACCCGGGACACTTCTAGCCAAAAACATTCAGTACTTC
cdr3_aa: CARPGTLLAKNIQYF

v_call: TRBV6-1
j_call: TRBJ1-5
d_call: NA
clone_size: few
cdr3_nt: TGTGCCAGCACCCCGGGACACAGCAATCAGCCCCAGCATTTT
cdr3_aa: CASTPGHSNQPQHF

v_call: TRBV12-5
j_call: TRBJ2-7
d_call: NA
clone_size: NA
cdr3_nt: TGTGCTAGTGGGCCCGGGACGGTATACGAGCAGTACTTC
cdr3_aa: CASGPGTVYEQYF

v_call: TRBV28
j_call: TRBJ1-2
d_call: NA
clone_size: many
cdr3_nt: TGTGCCAGCAGCAAAGGTGGCTACACCTTC
cdr3_aa: CASSKGGYTF

v_call: TRBV18
j_call: TRBJ1-1
d_call: NA
clone_size: NA
cdr3_nt: TGTGCCAGCTCACTTCGGTTTCCGTACACTGAAGCTTTCTTT
cdr3_aa: CASSLRFPYTEAFF

v_call: TRBV5-6
j_call: TRBJ2-1
d_call: NA
clone_size: few
cdr3_nt: TGTGCCAGCAACTTGGATCGTCGGCTCGGCAATGAGCAGTTCTTC
cdr3_aa: CASNLDRRLGNEQFF

v_call: TRBV7-9
j_call: TRBJ1-1
d_call: NA
clone_size: NA
cdr3_nt: TGTGCCAGCAGCTCCTCTTCTGTGAACACTGAAGCTTTCTTT
cdr3_aa: CASSSSSVNTEAFF

v_call: TRBV19
j_call: TRBJ2-1
d_call: TRBD2
clone_size: NA
cdr3_nt: TGTGCCAGTAGTATGGTGCGGGAGGGCCTCAATGAGCAGTTCTTC
cdr3_aa: CASSMVREGLNEQFF

v_call: TRBV19
j_call: TRBJ2-7
d_call: NA
clone_size: NA
cdr3_nt: TGTGCCAGTAGTATGGAAAGTGACACGAACTACGAGCAGTACTTC
cdr3_aa: CASSMESDTNYEQYF

v_call: TRBV20-1
j_call: TRBJ2-3
d_call: NA
clone_size: NA
cdr3_nt: TGCAGTGCCCGTCTAGGGCAAGCAGATACGCAGTATTTT
cdr3_aa: CSARLGQADTQYF

v_call: TRBV20-1
j_call: TRBJ1-1
d_call: NA
clone_size: many
cdr3_nt: TGCAGTGCTGACGGGCTGAACACTGAAGCTTTCTTT
cdr3_aa: CSADGLNTEAFF

v_call: TRBV7-2
j_call: TRBJ2-7
d_call: NA
clone_size: NA
cdr3_nt: TGTGCCAGCAGCTCCGACTCCCCCTACGAGCAGTACTTC
cdr3_aa: CASSSDSPYEQYF

v_call: TRBV29-1
j_call: TRBJ2-3
d_call: TRBD1
clone_size: NA
cdr3_nt: TGCAGCGTTGGATGGGACAGGGGGAGGGATACGCAGTATTTT
cdr3_aa: CSVGWDRGRDTQYF

v_call: TRBV6-2/TRBV6-3
j_call: TRBJ2-1
d_call: NA
clone_size: few
cdr3_nt: TGTGCCAGCAGTTACTCACGAATACAGGGGCAGTTCTTC
cdr3_aa: CASSYSRIQGQFF

v_call: TRBV20-1
j_call: TRBJ1-2
d_call: NA
clone_size: few
cdr3_nt: TGCAGTGCTCATGGATTGCATGGCTACACCTTC
cdr3_aa: CSAHGLHGYTF

v_call: TRBV20-1
j_call: TRBJ1-2
d_call: NA
clone_size: few
cdr3_nt: TGCAGTGCTAGAGATTTGGTGGCGGGTGGCTACACCTTC
cdr3_aa: CSARDLVAGGYTF

v_call: TRBV19
j_call: TRBJ1-2
d_call: NA
clone_size: NA
cdr3_nt: TGTGCCAGTAGATATCAGGGTCTCAACTATGGCTACACCTTC
cdr3_aa: CASRYQGLNYGYTF

v_call: TRBV11-3
j_call: TRBJ2-3
d_call: TRBD2
clone_size: few
cdr3_nt: TGTGCCAGCAGCTCAAGTCTAGCGGGAGTTCCCACAGATACGCAGTATTTT
cdr3_aa: CASSSSLAGVPTDTQYF

v_call: TRBV29-1
j_call: TRBJ2-3
d_call: NA
clone_size: NA
cdr3_nt: TGCAGCGCTGTAATGGGCGCAGCTAGCACAGATACGCAGTATTTT
cdr3_aa: CSAVMGAASTDTQYF

v_call: TRBV12-5
j_call: TRBJ2-1
d_call: NA
clone_size: few
cdr3_nt: TGTGCTAGCTCCACCTTCCGGGAGTTCAATGAGCAGTTCTTC
cdr3_aa: CASSTFREFNEQFF

v_call: TRBV7-6
j_call: TRBJ2-2
d_call: NA
clone_size: NA
cdr3_nt: TGTGCCAGCAGCTTGGGATCAGGTTGGACCGGGGAGCTGTTTTTT
cdr3_aa: CASSLGSGWTGELFF

v_call: TRBV29-1
j_call: TRBJ2-1
d_call: TRBD2
clone_size: NA
cdr3_nt: TGCAGCGTTGAAATAGCGGGAGGGTACGATGAGCAGTTCTTC
cdr3_aa: CSVEIAGGYDEQFF

v_call: TRBV5-1
j_call: TRBJ1-6
d_call: NA
clone_size: few
cdr3_nt: TGCGCCAGCAGCTTGGCGGCGAGCTCCTATAATTCACCCCTCCACTTT
cdr3_aa: CASSLAASSYNSPLHF

v_call: TRBV19
j_call: TRBJ1-2
d_call: NA
clone_size: NA
cdr3_nt: TGTGCCAGTAGTATGAGCGGCAGCTATGGCTACACCTTC
cdr3_aa: CASSMSGSYGYTF

v_call: TRBV19
j_call: TRBJ1-5
d_call: TRBD1
clone_size: NA
cdr3_nt: TGTGCCAGTAGTATACAGGACAGGGTTAATCAGCCCCAGCATTTT
cdr3_aa: CASSIQDRVNQPQHF